This T cell receptor (beta chain) was sequenced in a study of somatic mutations in cytotoxic T cells in rheumatoid arthritis (dated 2017 in TCRdb). Background on the whole study: Peripheral blood (roughly 33 ml EDTA) was collected from patients immediately after diagnosis and before any treatment began. Some T-cell populations stained with V beta antibodies were sorted by flow on a FACSAria II or Sony SH800 to nearly 100% purity, with sorted V beta1+ cells additionally subjected to TCRB sequencing. To characterize clonality, the study used TCRB deep sequencing while asking whether somatic mutations are carried by expanded CD8+ T-cell clones in newly diagnosed, untreated rheumatoid arthritis. TCRB deep sequencing covered roughly 60 patients with rheumatoid arthritis along with about 20 healthy controls. Median age was essentially the same in the patient group and the control group.

Note on this clone: Its antigen is not yet known. No base quality values were provided; no much bigger clone lies one nucleotide off.

From cysteine to phenylalanine, the CDR3 is 14 amino acids long. The read is trimmed to its CDR3 DNA, 42 bases read in frame from base 1. Compared with germline, V lacks 5 bases and J lacks 5 bases; bases without a gene match: 8. From a lookup of the germline V gene (reference sequence), CDR1 and CDR2 are LNHDA and SQIVND. The immunoSEQ assay was applied to genomic DNA for TCRB CDR3 sequencing. On the authors' methods: Patient CD8+ clones larger than 1% were compared against published virus-specific TCRB sequences, and only a few matched. The analyses included only productive TCRB rearrangements. Clonality was expressed as a Shannon entropy-based productive clonality index, with each clone defined by a unique TCRB CDR3 sequence. Repertoire overlap between two samples was calculated from the template counts of each clone relative to total templates per sample. V-gene usage from TCRB sequencing and V-gene usage measured by flow cytometry were correlated (Spearman r of approximately 0.66). Entries here come from immuneACCESS through TCRdb and include only in-frame sequences with V and J called. Some clones fail to appear in such tables; in the studies checked, an unresolved V gene covers under half of the shortfall, and the cause of the remainder is unknown. That table is the source of V, J and clone size, and D and trimming were worked out from the DNA. For this sample the table gives 15,000 to 20,000 clones, of which around 80% were detected only once. The ten largest clones capture 10% of the sample.

On an AutoMACS, CD4+ and CD8+ cells were isolated via positive magnetic bead selection, and their purity was verified by flow cytometry. Clonal expansions were first screened by flow cytometry with a TCR V beta antibody panel, then characterized by TCRB deep sequencing of sorted CD8+ fractions. Ficoll-Paque PLUS density gradient separation was used to isolate peripheral blood mononuclear cells. Nucleospin Tissue or Tissue XS kits were used to extract DNA from CD4-enriched, CD8-enriched or PBMC samples, and a Qubit 2.0 fluorometer was used for quantification. Beyond this particular receptor, the publication reports: The expanded CD8+ clones had unknown antigen targets, and not appearing in virus-specific databases did not rule out that they were virus-specific. In about an eighth of the 65 patients the largest CD8+ clone exceeded 20% of CD8+ cells, and several identical CD8+ TCRB sequences were shared between blood and synovial fluid. CD8+ clonality increased with age in patients (Spearman r of about 0.45) but not in healthy controls. No adjustment for multiple comparisons was made for the slight TRBV07 underrepresentation in patients. CD8+ T-cell clonality in rheumatoid arthritis patients was not significantly different from that in age-matched healthy controls.

Sequences were obtained from CD8+ T cells sorted from blood. The receptor was isolated from an adult with rheumatoid arthritis. The chain couples TRBV19 to TRBJ2-5, and 7 junction bases match TRBD2. The CDR3 is CASSWTLRGETQYF. In nucleotide form, the sequence is TGTGCCAGTAGTTGGACTTTGCGGGGGGAGACCCAGTACTTC. When the CDR3 is completed using the reference TRBV19 and TRBJ2-5 genes on either side, the full variable domain is DGGITQSPKYLFRKEGQNVTLSCEQNLNHDAMYWYRQDPGQGLRLIYYSQIVNDFQKGDIAEGYSVSREKKESFPLTVTSAQKNPTAFYLCASSWTLRGETQYFGPGTRLLVL.